Listed here are 27 T cell receptor beta chains from one sample, sequenced in a study of blood T cell repertoires in COVID-19. The table came from immunoSEQ multiplex PCR; TCRdb's copy has only in-frame clones and leaves some out. The sample carries some 170,000 clones, 81% recorded once. Specimen: peripheral blood. Receptors originate from a human donor in a cohort sampled during active COVID-19.

V and J are TRBV5-1 and TRBJ1-5, with D possibly matching TRBD1 (5 bases). Germline assignment: CDR1 SGHRS and CDR2 YFSETQ. The CDR3 contains 14 residues. V shed 0 bases and J shed 7 bases, with 11 bases lying between them. The CDR3 spells CASSLASGRQPQHF. CDR3 DNA sequence: TGCGCCAGCAGCTTGGCCTCAGGGAGGCAGCCCCAGCATTTT.

The CDR3 DNA reads TGCGCCAGCAAGCAGGGGGCGGCTTACTCCTATAATTCACCCCTCCACTTT. This translates into CASKQGAAYSYNSPLHF. The chain couples TRBV4-1 to TRBJ1-6; 8 bases align to TRBD1. The J segment lost 0 bases and the V segment lost 7 bases, leaving 8 bases of the junction unmatched. Germline V CDR1 and CDR2: MGHRA, YSYEKL. This CDR3 has 17 amino acids.

CDR3 amino acids: CASSVLGQQETQYF. In DNA form, the CDR3 reads TGTGCCAGCAGCGTACTGGGACAGCAAGAGACCCAGTACTTC. This chain links TRBV5-5 with TRBJ2-5; TRBD1 aligns across 7 bases. From germline, CDR1 is SGHKS and CDR2 YYEKEE (reference sequence). The V and J ends lost 4 bases and 2 bases, in that order; junction bases with no gene match: 5. This CDR3 has 14 residues. Using reference TRBV5-5 and TRBJ2-5 for the parts outside the CDR3, the full variable domain is DAGVTQSPTHLIKTRGQQVTLRCSPISGHKSVSWYQQVLGQGPQFIFQYYEKEERGRGNFPDRFSARQFPNYSSELNVNALLLGDSALYLCASSVLGQQETQYFGPGTRLLVL.

The chain links TRBV23-1 to TRBJ1-6, with D possibly matching TRBD1 (6 bases). TRBV23-1 is labeled an ORF, and its function is uncertain. The CDR3 extends over 15 amino acids. Trimming stripped 2 bases from V and 9 bases from J, with 14 bases between. The CDR3 is CASSQPGVYRSPLHF. The DNA for the CDR3 is TGCGCCAGCAGTCAACCAGGGGTGTATCGTTCACCCCTCCACTTT.

V and J are TRBV19 and TRBJ2-7; D possibly corresponds to TRBD1 (6 bases). V gave up 5 bases and J gave up 3 bases, with 17 bases separating them. The length of the CDR3 is 15 residues. Germline values: CDR1 LNHDA, CDR2 SQIVND (reference sequence). The CDR3 here is CASSDQWGLIYEQYF. The CDR3 region has the DNA TGTGCCAGTAGTGACCAGTGGGGGCTGATCTACGAGCAGTACTTC.

The V call is TRBV9, the J call TRBJ2-7; no reliable D call. In germline, CDR1 is SGDLS, CDR2 YYNGEE. The CDR3 is 14 amino acids. Trimming removed 4 bases at V and 0 bases at J, with 11 bases between. DNA of the CDR3: TGTGCCAGCAGCCCCCAACCGGTCTCCTACGAGCAGTACTTC. Translation gives CASSPQPVSYEQYF.

The V and J genes are TRBV6-5 and TRBJ1-5; D gene ambiguous. The CDR3 is made up of 13 amino acids. Between the trimmed V and J ends, which lost 6 bases and 6 bases, there was a span of 12 bases. Germline CDR1 is MNHEY and CDR2 is SVGAGI. CDR3 sequence: CASRAAAGQPQHF. CDR3 in DNA: TGTGCCAGCAGGGCAGCCGCGGGTCAGCCCCAGCATTTT.

This sequence joins TRBV19 and TRBJ1-5; D possibly corresponds to TRBD1 (6 bases). CDR1 is LNHDA, CDR2 SQIVND, per germline (reference sequence). V dropped 3 bases and J dropped 5 bases, with 20 bases sitting between them. The CDR3 spans 17 residues. The CDR3 DNA sequence: TGTGCCAGTAGTATCGGGGGGCAGACCGGCGGGTATCAGCCCCAGCATTTT. It specifies CASSIGGQTGGYQPQHF.

Only one count was recorded for this clone. The chain uses TRBV18 and TRBJ1-2; D is unresolved. The CDR3 has 14 amino acids. Trimming left V 3 bases short and J 2 bases short, with 10 bases between. Germline CDR1 reads KGHSH; CDR2 reads LQKENI. The CDR3: CASSPLGQNYGYTF. CDR3 DNA sequence: TGTGCCAGCTCACCTCTAGGTCAGAACTATGGCTACACCTTC. Combining the CDR3 with reference TRBV18 and TRBJ1-2 gives the whole variable domain NAGVMQNPRHLVRRRGQEARLRCSPMKGHSHVYWYRQLPEEGLKFMVYLQKENIIDESGMPKERFSAEFPKEGPSILRIQQVVRGDSAAYFCASSPLGQNYGYTFGSGTRLTVV.

This clone appeared once. The chain employs TRBV9 and TRBJ2-7, with a possible D match to TRBD2 (6 bases). The CDR3 sequence is 14 residues long. V was cut by 3 bases and J by 0 bases, with 10 bases left in between. Germline V CDR1 and CDR2: SGDLS, YYNGEE. The CDR3 reads CASSEAGGSYEQYF. In nucleotides, the CDR3 is TGTGCCAGCAGCGAGGCCGGGGGCTCCTACGAGCAGTACTTC.

The chain carries TRBV19 and TRBJ1-5, with D maybe TRBD1 (6 bases). Trimming took 8 bases from V and 6 from J, leaving 20 bases between them. The CDR3 runs 15 residues. Germline CDR1 reads LNHDA; CDR2 reads SQIVND (reference sequence). The CDR3 here is CASEYGAGVTQPQHF. CDR3 DNA: TGTGCCAGTGAATACGGGGCAGGGGTTACTCAGCCCCAGCATTTT.

The rearrangement uses TRBV2 and TRBJ1-4; TRBD1 might be the D (6 bases). The CDR3 is 15 amino acids. Trimming removed 7 bases at V and 1 base at J, with 13 bases between. Germline CDR1 reads SNHLY; CDR2 reads FYNNEI. The CDR3 sequence is CASIIRGGTNEKLFF. The CDR3 nucleotides read TGTGCCAGCATTATTAGGGGGGGAACTAATGAAAAACTGTTTTTT. The entire variable domain, with the rest obtained from reference TRBV2 and TRBJ1-4, is as follows: EPEVTQTPSHQVTQMGQEVILRCVPISNHLYFYWYRQILGQKVEFLVSFYNNEISEKSEIFDDQFSVERPDGSNFTLKIRSTKLEDSAMYFCASIIRGGTNEKLFFGSGTQLSVL.

This clone has a handful of counts. This sequence joins TRBV28 and TRBJ1-3; D remains ambiguous. Germline lookup yields CDR1 MDHEN and CDR2 SYDVKM. The CDR3 runs 13 residues. Trimming shortened V by 6 bases and J by 4 bases, and 10 bases separated the two germline ends. The DNA for the CDR3 is TGTGCCAGCAGCCCGTCGGTGGGAAACACCATATATTTT. Its translation is CASSPSVGNTIYF.

This chain links TRBV2 with TRBJ1-4; unclear D gene. Germline CDR1 is SNHLY and CDR2 is FYNNEI. CDR3 length: 13 residues. With 7 bases removed from V and 4 bases from J, the gap between germline ends came to 10 bases. The CDR3 region has the DNA TGTGCCAGCAATTGGGCAGTTAATGAAAAACTGTTTTTT. Amino acid sequence: CASNWAVNEKLFF.

V gene TRBV19 combines with J gene TRBJ1-6; TRBD1 might be the D (5 bases). The V and J ends lost 3 bases and 6 bases respectively, with 9 bases between them. Per germline, CDR1 LNHDA and CDR2 SQIVND (reference sequence). This CDR3 is 14 amino acids long. As DNA, the CDR3 is TGTGCCAGTAGTATTTCAGGGTTTAATTCACCCCTCCACTTT. Translating gives CASSISGFNSPLHF.

This rearrangement joins TRBV6-1 to TRBJ2-7; 8 nucleotides agree with TRBD1. This CDR3 contains 14 residues. Germline V gene data show CDR1 as MNHNS and CDR2 as SASEGT. Losses at the gene ends were 1 base for V and 3 bases for J; bases not matched to a gene: 2. The CDR3 DNA sequence: TGTGCCAGCAGTGAAGTGGGACAGGTCTACGAGCAGTACTTC. Protein product: CASSEVGQVYEQYF.

J is TRBJ1-4 and V is TRBV7-8; no definite D call. V was shortened by 8 bases and J by 0 bases, with 13 bases between the two germline ends. The CDR3 length is 15 residues. Per germline, CDR1 SGHVS and CDR2 FQNEAQ. The CDR3 coding sequence is TGTGCCAGCCGGAGGTTGGGGACAACTAATGAAAAACTGTTTTTT. Amino acids: CASRRLGTTNEKLFF.

The chain carries TRBV27 and TRBJ1-5; D is perhaps TRBD1 (5 bases). CDR1 MNHEY and CDR2 SMNVEV come from the germline V gene (reference sequence). The CDR3 has 15 residues. The V and J ends lost 5 bases and 1 base respectively, with 12 bases between them. The chain's CDR3 is CASSGRALSNQPQHF. Here the CDR3 DNA reads TGTGCCAGCAGTGGCAGGGCCTTAAGCAATCAGCCCCAGCATTTT.

The chain combines TRBV19 with TRBJ2-1, with 9 positions matching TRBD2. Germline V gives CDR1 LNHDA, CDR2 SQIVND (reference sequence). The CDR3 spans 15 residues. The V and J ends lost 0 bases and 9 bases, in that order; junction bases with no gene match: 6. The CDR3 region is CASSIEGGRAFEQFF. In DNA form, the CDR3 reads TGTGCCAGTAGTATAGAGGGCGGGAGGGCCTTTGAGCAGTTCTTC.

The chain has TRBV9 and TRBJ2-7, with 8 positions matching TRBD2. The trim removed 4 bases at V and 3 bases at J, leaving 18 bases unmatched. The CDR3 spans 18 residues. Germline V gives CDR1 SGDLS, CDR2 YYNGEE. The CDR3 sequence: CASSPSASGSAWDYEQYF. DNA of the CDR3: TGTGCCAGCAGCCCCAGTGCCAGCGGGAGTGCATGGGACTACGAGCAGTACTTC. Looking up the rest from reference TRBV9 and TRBJ2-7 gives the full variable domain: DSGVTQTPKHLITATGQRVTLRCSPRSGDLSVYWYQQSLDQGLQFLIQYYNGEERAKGNILERFSAQQFPDLHSELNLSSLELGDSALYFCASSPSASGSAWDYEQYFGPGTRLTVT.

CDR3 sequence reads: CASSVEGSGGVTDTQYF. Here the CDR3 DNA reads TGTGCCAGCAGCGTAGAGGGAAGCGGGGGGGTCACAGATACGCAGTATTTT. The chain combines TRBV9 with TRBJ2-3, with 10 bases lining up with TRBD2. Germline V gives CDR1 SGDLS, CDR2 YYNGEE. The CDR3 runs 17 residues. Trimming at V came to 0 bases and at J to 2 bases, leaving 6 bases not matched to a gene.

CDR3 bases: TGTGCCTGGAGTGTACCAGGACAGGTATCCTACAATGAGCAGTTCTTC. This gives the protein CAWSVPGQVSYNEQFF. This chain uses TRBV30 with TRBJ2-1; 7 bases align to TRBD1. This CDR3 has 16 residues. Germline CDR1 is GTSNPN and CDR2 is SVGIG (reference sequence). Trimming cost V 0 bases and J 1 base; bases outside gene matches: 6.

The V and J genes are TRBV10-3 and TRBJ2-7; tentatively, D is TRBD2 (6 bases). This CDR3 contains 18 residues. V was cut by 6 bases and J by 5 bases, with 29 bases left in between. Germline CDR1 ENHRY, CDR2 SYGVKD. The CDR3 region is CAISNGLRSTRGRHEQYF. The CDR3 DNA is TGTGCCATCAGCAATGGACTACGCTCGACACGGGGTCGACACGAGCAGTACTTC.

The rearrangement uses TRBV29-1 and TRBJ1-3, with D maybe TRBD1 (6 bases). The CDR3 runs to 13 residues. Germline V gives CDR1 SQVTM, CDR2 ANQGSEA. V was shortened by 6 bases and J by 4 bases, with 13 bases between the two germline ends. The CDR3 region is CSVETGRGNTIYF. Here the CDR3 DNA reads TGCAGCGTGGAAACAGGGCGAGGAAACACCATATATTTT.

This clone has just one count. The rearrangement links TRBV6-6 to TRBJ2-7; 7 nucleotides align to TRBD1. The CDR3 totals 14 residues. Germline loops: CDR1 MNHNY, CDR2 SVGAGI (reference sequence). Trimming cost V 4 bases and J 4 bases; bases outside gene matches: 7. The CDR3 protein is CASSFRTGDYEQYF. CDR3 sequence (DNA): TGTGCCAGCAGTTTTAGGACAGGCGATTACGAGCAGTACTTC.

The genes are TRBV2 and TRBJ1-5; D perhaps matches TRBD1 (5 bases). The CDR3 runs to 15 residues. Looked up from germline, CDR1 is SNHLY and CDR2 is FYNNEI. Trimming left V 1 base short and J 0 bases short, with 7 bases between. The CDR3 loop is CASSEEGYSNQPQHF. CDR3 coding DNA: TGTGCCAGCAGTGAAGAGGGGTATAGCAATCAGCCCCAGCATTTT.

The genes are TRBV3-1 (or the pseudogene TRBV3-2) and TRBJ2-5; TRBD2 matches at 13 bases. J lost 4 bases, V lost 3 bases, and 17 bases had no gene match. CDR1 LGHDT and CDR2 YNNKEL come from the germline V gene (reference sequence). This CDR3 region has 20 residues. The CDR3 DNA sequence: TGTGCCAGCAGCCACTCCTGGATACTAGCGGGGGGGCGGATCGGAGAGACCCAGTACTTC. It translates to CASSHSWILAGGRIGETQYF.